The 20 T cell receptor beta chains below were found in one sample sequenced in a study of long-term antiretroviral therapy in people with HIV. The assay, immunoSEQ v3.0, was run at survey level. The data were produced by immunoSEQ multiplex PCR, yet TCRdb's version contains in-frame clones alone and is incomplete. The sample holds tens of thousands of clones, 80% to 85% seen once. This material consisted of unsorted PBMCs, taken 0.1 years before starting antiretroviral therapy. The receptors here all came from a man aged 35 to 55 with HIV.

The CDR3 DNA reads as TGTGCCAGCAGCCCCTCGCCCCTGCGGGAGACCGGGGAGCTGTTTTTT. It codes for CASSPSPLRETGELFF. This sequence joins TRBV11-3 and TRBJ2-2; 7 nucleotides align to TRBD2. J gave up 5 bases and V 5 bases, and 11 bases lay outside the gene matches. The germline V gene has CDR1 SGHNT and CDR2 YENEEA. The CDR3 has 16 amino acids.

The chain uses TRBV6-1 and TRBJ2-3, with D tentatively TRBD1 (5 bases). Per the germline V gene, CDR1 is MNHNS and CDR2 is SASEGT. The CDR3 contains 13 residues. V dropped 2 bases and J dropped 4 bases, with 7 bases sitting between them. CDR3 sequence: CASSERGSDTQYF. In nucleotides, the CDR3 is TGTGCCAGCAGTGAAAGGGGTTCAGATACGCAGTATTTT.

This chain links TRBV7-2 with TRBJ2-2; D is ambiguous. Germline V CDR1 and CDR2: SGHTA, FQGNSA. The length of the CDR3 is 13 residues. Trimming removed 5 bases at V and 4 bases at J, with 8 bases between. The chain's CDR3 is CASSPEITGELFF. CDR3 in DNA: TGTGCCAGCAGCCCCGAAATCACCGGGGAGCTGTTTTTT.

CDR3: CASSESYRGQRETQYF. Here the CDR3 DNA reads TGTGCCAGCAGCGAGTCCTACAGGGGGCAGAGAGAGACCCAGTACTTC. This rearrangement joins TRBV7-9 to TRBJ2-5, with 9 bases aligning to TRBD1. Germline V gene data show CDR1 as SEHNR and CDR2 as FQNEAQ (reference sequence). The CDR3 is 16 amino acids. V was pared by 5 bases and J by 4 bases, with 11 bases of the junction left unmatched.

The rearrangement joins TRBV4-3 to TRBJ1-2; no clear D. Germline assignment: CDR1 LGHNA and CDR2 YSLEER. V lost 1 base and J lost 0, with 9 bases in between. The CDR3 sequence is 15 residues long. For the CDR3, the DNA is TGCGCCAGCAGCCAAGTAGGAGGGACTAACTATGGCTACACCTTC. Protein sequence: CASSQVGGTNYGYTF.

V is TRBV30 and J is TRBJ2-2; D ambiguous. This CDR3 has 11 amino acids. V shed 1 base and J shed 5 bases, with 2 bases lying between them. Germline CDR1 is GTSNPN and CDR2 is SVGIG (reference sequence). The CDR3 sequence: CAWSATGELFF. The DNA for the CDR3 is TGTGCCTGGAGTGCTACCGGGGAGCTGTTTTTT.

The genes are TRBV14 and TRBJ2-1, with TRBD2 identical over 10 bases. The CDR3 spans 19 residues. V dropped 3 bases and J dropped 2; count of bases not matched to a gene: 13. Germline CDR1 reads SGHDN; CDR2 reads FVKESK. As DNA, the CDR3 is TGTGCCAGCAGCCAGAGGAGACTAGCGGGCTGGGTCACCTACAATGAGCAGTTCTTC. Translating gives CASSQRRLAGWVTYNEQFF.

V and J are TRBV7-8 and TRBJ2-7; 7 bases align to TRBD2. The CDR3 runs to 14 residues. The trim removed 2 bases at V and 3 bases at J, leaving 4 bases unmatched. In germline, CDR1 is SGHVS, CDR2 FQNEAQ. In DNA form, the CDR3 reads TGTGCCAGCAGCTTATCCACTAGCGACTACGAGCAGTACTTC. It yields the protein CASSLSTSDYEQYF.

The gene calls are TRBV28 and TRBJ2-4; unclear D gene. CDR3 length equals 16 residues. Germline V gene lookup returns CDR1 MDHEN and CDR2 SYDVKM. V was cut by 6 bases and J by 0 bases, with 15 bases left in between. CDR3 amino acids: CASSPLAELAKNIQYF. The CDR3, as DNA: TGTGCCAGCAGCCCGTTGGCAGAACTAGCCAAAAACATTCAGTACTTC.

CDR3 sequence (DNA): TGTGCCAGCAGTTTGTACAGGAGGCTGGGCACTGAAGCTTTCTTT. This gives the protein CASSLYRRLGTEAFF. The chain is built from TRBV6-5 and TRBJ1-1, with a weak D call TRBD1 (5 bases). Germline V gene sequence: CDR1 MNHEY, CDR2 SVGAGI. The CDR3 covers 15 residues. The V and J ends lost 4 bases and 4 bases respectively, with 16 bases between them.

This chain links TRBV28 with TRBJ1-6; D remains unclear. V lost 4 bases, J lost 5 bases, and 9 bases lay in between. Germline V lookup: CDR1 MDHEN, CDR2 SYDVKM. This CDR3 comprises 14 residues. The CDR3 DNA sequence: TGTGCCAGCAGTTCAGCAACAGATAATTCACCCCTCCACTTT. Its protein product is CASSSATDNSPLHF.

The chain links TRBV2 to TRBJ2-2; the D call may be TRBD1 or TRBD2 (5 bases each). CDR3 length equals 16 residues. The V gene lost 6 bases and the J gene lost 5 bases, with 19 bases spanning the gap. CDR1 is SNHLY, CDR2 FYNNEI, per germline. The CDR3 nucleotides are TGTGCCAGCAGGACTCCTCGGGGAGAGGGGACCGGGGAGCTGTTTTTT. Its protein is CASRTPRGEGTGELFF.

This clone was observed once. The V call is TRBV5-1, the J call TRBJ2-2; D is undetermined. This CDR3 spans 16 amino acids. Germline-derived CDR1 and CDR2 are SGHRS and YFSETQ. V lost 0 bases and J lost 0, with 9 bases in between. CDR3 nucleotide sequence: TGCGCCAGCAGCTTGGCCGGCGGTACGAACACCGGGGAGCTGTTTTTT. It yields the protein CASSLAGGTNTGELFF.

The CDR3: CASGAGRSSYNEQFF. The CDR3 DNA is TGTGCCAGCGGAGCGGGGAGGAGCTCCTACAATGAGCAGTTCTTC. This chain joins TRBV7-9 and TRBJ2-1; 7 nucleotides agree with TRBD2. Germline CDR1 and CDR2: SEHNR and FQNEAQ (reference sequence). V was pared by 8 bases and J by 0 bases, with 7 bases of the junction left unmatched. The CDR3 length is 15 residues.

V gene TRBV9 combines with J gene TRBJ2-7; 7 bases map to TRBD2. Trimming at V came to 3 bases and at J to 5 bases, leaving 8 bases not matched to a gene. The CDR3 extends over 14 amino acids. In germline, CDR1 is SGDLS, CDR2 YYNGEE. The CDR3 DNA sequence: TGTGCCAGCAGCGACGGCGGGAGTATCAACGAGCAGTACTTC. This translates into CASSDGGSINEQYF. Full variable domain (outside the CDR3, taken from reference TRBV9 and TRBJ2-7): DSGVTQTPKHLITATGQRVTLRCSPRSGDLSVYWYQQSLDQGLQFLIQYYNGEERAKGNILERFSAQQFPDLHSELNLSSLELGDSALYFCASSDGGSINEQYFGPGTRLTVT.

CDR3 sequence reads: CASSVAGTSGYNEQFF. CDR3 DNA: TGTGCCAGCAGCGTAGCTGGGACTAGCGGATACAATGAGCAGTTCTTC. The rearrangement links TRBV9 to TRBJ2-1; 11 bases fit TRBD2. Germline CDR1 is SGDLS and CDR2 is YYNGEE. Trimming removed 0 bases from V and 4 bases from J; junction bases left unmatched: 3. The CDR3 sequence is 16 residues long.

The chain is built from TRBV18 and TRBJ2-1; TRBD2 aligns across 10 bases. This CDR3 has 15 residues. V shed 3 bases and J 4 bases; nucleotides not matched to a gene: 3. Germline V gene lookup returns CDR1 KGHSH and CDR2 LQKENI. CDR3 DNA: TGTGCCAGCTCACCCGGACTAGCGGCGTACAATGAGCAGTTCTTC. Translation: CASSPGLAAYNEQFF.

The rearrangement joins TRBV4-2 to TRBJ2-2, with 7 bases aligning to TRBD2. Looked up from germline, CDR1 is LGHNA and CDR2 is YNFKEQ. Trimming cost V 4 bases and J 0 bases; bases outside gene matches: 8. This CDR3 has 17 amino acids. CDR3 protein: CASSLASSGANTGELFF. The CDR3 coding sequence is TGTGCCAGCAGCCTAGCGTCTAGCGGTGCGAACACCGGGGAGCTGTTTTTT.

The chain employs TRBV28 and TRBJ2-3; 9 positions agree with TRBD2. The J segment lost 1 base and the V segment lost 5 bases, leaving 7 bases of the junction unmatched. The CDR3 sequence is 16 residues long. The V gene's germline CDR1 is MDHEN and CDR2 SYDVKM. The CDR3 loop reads CASSDSGRGGTDTQYF. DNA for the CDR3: TGTGCCAGCAGTGATAGCGGGAGAGGCGGCACAGATACGCAGTATTTT.

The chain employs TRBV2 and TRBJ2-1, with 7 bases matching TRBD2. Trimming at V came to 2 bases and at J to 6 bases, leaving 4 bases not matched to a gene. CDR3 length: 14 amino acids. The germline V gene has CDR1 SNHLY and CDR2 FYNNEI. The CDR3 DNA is TGTGCCAGCAGTGAACCGACTAGCAGCAATGAGCAGTTCTTC. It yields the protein CASSEPTSSNEQFF. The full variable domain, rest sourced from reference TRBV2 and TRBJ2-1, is EPEVTQTPSHQVTQMGQEVILRCVPISNHLYFYWYRQILGQKVEFLVSFYNNEISEKSEIFDDQFSVERPDGSNFTLKIRSTKLEDSAMYFCASSEPTSSNEQFFGPGTRLTVL.